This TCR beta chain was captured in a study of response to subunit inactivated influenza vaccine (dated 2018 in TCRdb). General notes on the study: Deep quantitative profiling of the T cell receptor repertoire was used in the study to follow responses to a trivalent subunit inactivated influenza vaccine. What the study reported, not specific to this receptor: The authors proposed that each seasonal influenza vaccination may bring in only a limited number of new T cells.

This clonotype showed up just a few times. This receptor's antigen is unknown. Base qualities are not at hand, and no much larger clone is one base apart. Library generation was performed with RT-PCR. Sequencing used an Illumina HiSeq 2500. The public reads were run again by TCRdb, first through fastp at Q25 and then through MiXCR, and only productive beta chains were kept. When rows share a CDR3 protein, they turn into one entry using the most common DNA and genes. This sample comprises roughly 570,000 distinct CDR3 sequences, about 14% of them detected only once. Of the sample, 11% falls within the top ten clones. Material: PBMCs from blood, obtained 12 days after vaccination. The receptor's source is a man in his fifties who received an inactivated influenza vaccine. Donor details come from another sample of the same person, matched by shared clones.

The CDR3 sequence is CAISPHGGNTGELFF. In nucleotide form, the sequence is TGTGCCATCAGTCCACACGGAGGGAACACCGGGGAGCTGTTTTTT. The chain is made from TRBV10-3 and TRBJ2-2; TRBD2 is a weak D gene call, 5 bases matching. At the junction V is shortened by 5 bases and J by 1 base, with 11 bases in between. The CDR3 runs 15 amino acids, cysteine and phenylalanine included. CDR3 DNA only is kept here, 45 bases in frame from base 1. CDR1 and CDR2 are read off the germline V gene as ENHRY and SYGVKD.